This T cell receptor (beta chain) was captured in a study of a mutant IDH1 vaccine in newly diagnosed glioma (dated by TCRdb to the early 2020s). Background for the entire study: Patients were given eight vaccinations, in weeks 1, 3, 5, 7, 11, 15, 19 and 23, which matched visits V03 through V10. Vaccination was initiated 4-6 weeks after radiotherapy alone, or concurrently with temozolomide cycles in the chemotherapy-containing groups. Of the roughly 34 treated patients, 62.5% were male and about 40% were female, and a mean age of approximately 40 years was recorded. Prior to enrollment, standard therapy consisting of radiotherapy alone, temozolomide alone, or radiochemotherapy with temozolomide had been administered to patients, with the combination being received by most patients. Peripheral blood samples were drawn at six visits, namely V03 (baseline), V05, V07, V10, V12 and V13. Longitudinal TCRB deep sequencing was performed for fewer than 30 treated patients wherever samples were available for exploratory analyses.

There are 12 amino acids in the CDR3, from cysteine to phenylalanine inclusive. The CDR3 DNA has 36 bases and is translated from base 1. The V and J ends are trimmed by 6 bases and 9 bases, leaving 12 bases between them. CDR1 is given as MGHDK and CDR2 as SYGVNS, both from the germline V gene. The paper's findings and limits, for the study overall: PBMC samples for TCRB deep sequencing were selected based on availability. Vaccine-induced immune responses across multiple MHC alleles were detected in approximately 93% of patients. The authors stated that sample limitations prevented analyses of patient blood samples from being reproduced. Changes in the top peripheral T cell clonotypes picked up by TCRB sequencing did not appear to be linked to pseudoprogression.

In regard to this clone: Its antigen is still unknown. One base away there is no much larger clone; base qualities are not given.

Library generation was performed with the immunoSEQ multiplex PCR assay. Rearranged TCR beta chain sequences were amplified using the hsTCRB Kit according to the manufacturer's protocol. TCRB libraries were sequenced on an Illumina MiSeq. Turning to the authors' computational methods: Demultiplexing, trimming and gene mapping were performed with the kit vendor's proprietary platform. This immuneACCESS table, as held by TCRdb, lists in-frame sequences with V and J called but not all clones. Of the missing ones, under half trace to an unresolved V gene in checked studies; the others have no known cause. The D gene and trimming were derived from the DNA, and the V and J assignments and clone size from that table. Present in this sample are tens of thousands of clones, about three quarters of which were seen just once. Of the sample, 1.8% is held by the ten largest clones. The sample's time point, from its label and the paper: week 5, during vaccination. Each vaccine dose, consisting of 300 ug of a 20-mer mutant IDH1 peptide in Montanide, was administered subcutaneously with topical imiquimod. Newly diagnosed WHO grade 3 or 4 IDH1-mutant astrocytomas showing loss of nuclear ATRX were present in the donors. The samples were drawn from NOA16, a multicentre, single-arm, open-label phase I trial in Germany that tested a mutant IDH1 peptide vaccine in humans for the first time. The DNeasy Blood and Tissue Kit was used to extract genomic DNA from EDTA blood for TCRB sequencing.

The starting material was PBMCs, obtained from a glioma patient whose treatment included an IDH1 peptide vaccine. The V gene is TRBV25-1 and the J gene is TRBJ1-3; TRBD1 could be the D gene, as 5 bases match. This TCR derives from a woman aged 40 to 49 with glioma. The nucleotides read TGTGCCAGCAGATCGGGGGGTTCCACCATATATTTT. Its protein product is CASRSGGSTIYF.